This T cell receptor (beta chain) was sequenced during a study of CD8+ T cells in alopecia areata. Of note for this clone: The target antigen is unknown.

Study outcomes and limitations: Tofacitinib yielded significantly lower scalp clonality and fewer expanded CD8+ clones among the top 100. Sequencing of scalp samples also captures resident alphabeta T cells of normal skin.

This sample's treatment: oral pan-JAK inhibitor, 5-10 mg twice daily. RNA was isolated and reverse transcribed to cDNA, the sequencing template. Repertoires were generated with immunoSEQ multiplex PCR, while TCRdb's copy carries only in-frame clones and drops some. The sample records roughly 100,000 clones, 70% to 90% being singletons. This receptor was identified in a human donor with alopecia areata. The sequenced sample was CD8+ T cells sorted from blood, obtained between weeks 30 and 35, from a patient treated with tofacitinib.

The CDR3 nucleotides are TGCGCCAGCAGCTTGGAAGGGACTAGCGGGGTTACTTATCAAGAGACCCAGTACTTC. Encoded protein: CASSLEGTSGVTYQETQYF. The V call is TRBV5-1, the J call TRBJ2-5; 13 bases agree with TRBD2. Germline CDR1 reads SGHRS; CDR2 reads YFSETQ. Germline trimming cut 0 bases from V and 2 bases from J; bases unmatched to any gene: 10. The length of the CDR3 is 19 residues. The whole variable domain, filled in from reference TRBV5-1 and TRBJ2-5, reads KAGVTQTPRYLIKTRGQQVTLSCSPISGHRSVSWYQQTPGQGLQFLFEYFSETQRNKGNFPGRFSGRQFSNSRSEMNVSTLELGDSALYLCASSLEGTSGVTYQETQYFGPGTRLLVL.